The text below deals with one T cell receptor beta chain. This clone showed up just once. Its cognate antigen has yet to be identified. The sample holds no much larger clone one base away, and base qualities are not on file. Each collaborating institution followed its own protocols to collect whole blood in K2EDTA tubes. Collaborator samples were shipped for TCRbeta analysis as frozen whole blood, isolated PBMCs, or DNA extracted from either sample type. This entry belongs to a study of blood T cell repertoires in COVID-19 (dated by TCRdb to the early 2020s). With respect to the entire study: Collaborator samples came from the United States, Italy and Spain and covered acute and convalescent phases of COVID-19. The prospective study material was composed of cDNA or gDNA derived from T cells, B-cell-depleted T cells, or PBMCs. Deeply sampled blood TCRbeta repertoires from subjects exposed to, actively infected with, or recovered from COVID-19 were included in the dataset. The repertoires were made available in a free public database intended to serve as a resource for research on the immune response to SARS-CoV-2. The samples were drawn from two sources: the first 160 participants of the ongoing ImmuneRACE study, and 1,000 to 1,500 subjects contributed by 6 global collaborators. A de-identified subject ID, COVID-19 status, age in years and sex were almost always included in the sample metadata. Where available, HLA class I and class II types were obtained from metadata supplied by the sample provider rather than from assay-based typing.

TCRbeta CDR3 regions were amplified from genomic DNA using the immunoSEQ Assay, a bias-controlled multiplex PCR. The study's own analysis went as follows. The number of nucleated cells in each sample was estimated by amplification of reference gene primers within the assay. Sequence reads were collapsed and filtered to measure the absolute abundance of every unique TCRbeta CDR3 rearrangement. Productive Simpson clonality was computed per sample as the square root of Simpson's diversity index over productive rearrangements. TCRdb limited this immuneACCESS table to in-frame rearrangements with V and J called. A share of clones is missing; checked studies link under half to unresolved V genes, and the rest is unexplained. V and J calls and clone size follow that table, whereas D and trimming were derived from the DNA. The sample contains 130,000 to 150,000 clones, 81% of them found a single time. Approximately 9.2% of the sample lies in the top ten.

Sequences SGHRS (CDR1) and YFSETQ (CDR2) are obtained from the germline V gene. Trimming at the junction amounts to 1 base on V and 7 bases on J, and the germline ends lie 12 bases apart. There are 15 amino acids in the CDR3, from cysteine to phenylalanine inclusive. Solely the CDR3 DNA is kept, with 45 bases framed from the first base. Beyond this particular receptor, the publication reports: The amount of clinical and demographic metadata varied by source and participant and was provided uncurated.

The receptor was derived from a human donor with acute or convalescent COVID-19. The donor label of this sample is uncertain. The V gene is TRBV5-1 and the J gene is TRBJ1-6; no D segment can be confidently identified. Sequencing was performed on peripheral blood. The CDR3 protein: CASSLNKFRNSPLHF. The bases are TGCGCCAGCAGCTTGAACAAATTCAGGAATTCACCCCTCCACTTT.